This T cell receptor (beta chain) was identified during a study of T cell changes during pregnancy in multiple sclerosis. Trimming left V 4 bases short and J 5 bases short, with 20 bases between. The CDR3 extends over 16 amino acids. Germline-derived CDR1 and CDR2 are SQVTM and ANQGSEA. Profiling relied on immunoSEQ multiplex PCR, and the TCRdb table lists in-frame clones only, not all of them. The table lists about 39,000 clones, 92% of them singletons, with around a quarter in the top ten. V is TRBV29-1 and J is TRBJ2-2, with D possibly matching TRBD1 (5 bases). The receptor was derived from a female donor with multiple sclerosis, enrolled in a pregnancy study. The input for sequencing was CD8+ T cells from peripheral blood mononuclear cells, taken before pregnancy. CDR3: CSVVFTERGRTGELFF. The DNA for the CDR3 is TGCAGCGTTGTGTTTACGGAAAGGGGAAGGACCGGGGAGCTGTTTTTT.